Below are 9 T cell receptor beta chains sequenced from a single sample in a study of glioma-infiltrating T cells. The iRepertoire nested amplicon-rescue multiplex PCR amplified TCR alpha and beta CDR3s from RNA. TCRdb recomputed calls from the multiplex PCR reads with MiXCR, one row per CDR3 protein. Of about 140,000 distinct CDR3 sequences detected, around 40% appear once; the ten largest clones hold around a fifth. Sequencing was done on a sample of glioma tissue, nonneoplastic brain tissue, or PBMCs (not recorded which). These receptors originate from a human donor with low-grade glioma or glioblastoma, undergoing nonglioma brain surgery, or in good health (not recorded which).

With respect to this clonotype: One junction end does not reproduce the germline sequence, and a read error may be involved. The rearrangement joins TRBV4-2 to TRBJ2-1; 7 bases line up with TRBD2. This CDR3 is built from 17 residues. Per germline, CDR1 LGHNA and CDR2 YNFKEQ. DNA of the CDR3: TGTGCCATCAGCCAAGATCGAAGAAGCGGGGTCTACAATGAGCAGTTCTTC. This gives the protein CAISQDRRSGVYNEQFF.

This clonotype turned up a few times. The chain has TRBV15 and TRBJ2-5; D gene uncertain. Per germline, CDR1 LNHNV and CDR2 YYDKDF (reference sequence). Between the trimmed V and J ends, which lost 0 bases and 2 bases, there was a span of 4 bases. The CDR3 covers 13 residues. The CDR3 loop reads CATSRDPQETQYF. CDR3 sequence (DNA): TGTGCCACCAGCAGAGATCCGCAAGAGACCCAGTACTTC.

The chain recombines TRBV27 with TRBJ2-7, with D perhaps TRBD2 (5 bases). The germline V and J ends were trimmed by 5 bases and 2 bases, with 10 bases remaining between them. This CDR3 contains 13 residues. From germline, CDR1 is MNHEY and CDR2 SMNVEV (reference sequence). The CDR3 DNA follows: TGTGCCAGCAGTCCCCGGGGAACCTACGAGCAGTACTTC. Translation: CASSPRGTYEQYF.

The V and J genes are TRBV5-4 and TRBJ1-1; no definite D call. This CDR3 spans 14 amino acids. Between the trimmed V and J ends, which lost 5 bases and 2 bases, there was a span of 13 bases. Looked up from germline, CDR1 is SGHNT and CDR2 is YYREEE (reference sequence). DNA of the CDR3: TGTGCCAGCAGGCGATGGGAGTTTAACACTGAAGCTTTCTTT. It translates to CASRRWEFNTEAFF.

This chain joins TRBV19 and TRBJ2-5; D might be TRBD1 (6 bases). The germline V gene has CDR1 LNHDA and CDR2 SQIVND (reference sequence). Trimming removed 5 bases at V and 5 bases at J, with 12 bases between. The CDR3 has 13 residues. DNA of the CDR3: TGTGCCAGTAGTGCACAGGGTATGGAGACCCAGTACTTC. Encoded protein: CASSAQGMETQYF.

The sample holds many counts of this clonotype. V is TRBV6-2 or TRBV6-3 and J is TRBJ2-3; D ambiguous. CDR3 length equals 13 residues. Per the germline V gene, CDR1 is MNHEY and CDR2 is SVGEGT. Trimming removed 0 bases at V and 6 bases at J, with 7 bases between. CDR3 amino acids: CASSYSIRDTQYF. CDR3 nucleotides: TGTGCCAGCAGTTACTCGATAAGGGATACGCAGTATTTT.

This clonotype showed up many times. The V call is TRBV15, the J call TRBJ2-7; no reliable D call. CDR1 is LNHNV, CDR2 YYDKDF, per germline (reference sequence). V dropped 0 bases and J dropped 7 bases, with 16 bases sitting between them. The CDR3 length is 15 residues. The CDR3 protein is CATSRDGAIGDEQYF. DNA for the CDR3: TGTGCCACCAGCAGAGATGGAGCGATTGGAGATGAGCAGTACTTC.

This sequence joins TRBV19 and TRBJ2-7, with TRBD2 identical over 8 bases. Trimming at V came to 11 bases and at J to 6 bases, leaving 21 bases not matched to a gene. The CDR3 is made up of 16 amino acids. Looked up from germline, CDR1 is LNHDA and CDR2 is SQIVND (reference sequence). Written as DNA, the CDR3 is TGTGCCTCAGTAGTAAATAAAGCGGGAGAGGAGGGCGAGCAGTACTTC. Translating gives CASVVNKAGEEGEQYF. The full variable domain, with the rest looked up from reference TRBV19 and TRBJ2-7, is DGGITQSPKYLFRKEGQNVTLSCEQNLNHDAMYWYRQDPGQGLRLIYYSQIVNDFQKGDIAEGYSVSREKKESFPLTVTSAQKNPTAFYLCASVVNKAGEEGEQYFGPGTRLTVT.

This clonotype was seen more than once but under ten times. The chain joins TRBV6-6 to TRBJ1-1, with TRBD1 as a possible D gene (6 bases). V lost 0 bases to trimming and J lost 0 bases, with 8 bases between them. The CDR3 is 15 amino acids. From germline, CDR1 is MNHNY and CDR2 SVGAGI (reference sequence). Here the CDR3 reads CASSYSGQLNTEAFF. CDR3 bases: TGTGCCAGCAGTTACTCCGGACAGCTGAACACTGAAGCTTTCTTT.